This TCR beta chain stems from a study of T cell clonotyping in hematopoietic cell transplantation. The table came from immunoSEQ multiplex PCR; TCRdb's copy has only in-frame clones and leaves some out. The sample yields over 15,000 clones, approximately 83% seen once. As to this clone: Its specificity is unknown.

The CDR3 runs to 16 residues. J was trimmed by 4 bases and V by 4 bases; bases with no gene match: 8. Germline CDR1 reads SGHRS; CDR2 reads YFSETQ. Overall study findings and caveats: No sorting was done, leaving CD4 and CD8 contributions mixed. After transplant, recipient diversity fell while pathologically expanded clonotypes grew through day 180.

This TCR was sampled from a middle-aged woman in good health. Some clones in this sample may be carry-over from other donors' samples. V and J are TRBV5-1 and TRBJ2-7; 13 bases match TRBD2. Sequenced input: peripheral blood mononuclear cells. The CDR3 nucleotides are TGCGCCAGCAGCGCGGGACTAGCGGGAAGTGCGTACGAGCAGTACTTC. Its translation is CASSAGLAGSAYEQYF.